The TCR beta chain under discussion was sequenced for a study of CD8 T cells in ankylosing spondylitis. The TCR beta libraries were generated through quantitative 5'-RACE incorporating molecular barcodes. TCRdb reprocessed the 5' RACE reads via MiXCR and lists one record per CDR3 protein. This repertoire shows about 39,000 distinct CDR3 sequences, less than 4% found once; its top ten account for 2.5% to 3%. V was clipped by 3 bases and J by 6 bases; unmatched bases: 8. Germline V gene data show CDR1 as SGDLS and CDR2 as YYNGEE. The CDR3 totals 15 residues. This clonotype was seen at least ten times. The antigen remains undetermined. The study's findings and limits: A number of the motif variants had already been described in reactive arthritis synovial fluid and blood.

The sequence came from a male donor with ankylosing spondylitis or in good health (not recorded which). Sequencing was carried out using blood, either unsorted or a sorted T cell fraction (not recorded which). The gene calls are TRBV9 and TRBJ2-5; 10 bases map to TRBD1. CDR3: CASSGETGGRQTQYF. The CDR3 DNA reads as TGTGCCAGCAGCGGAGAGACAGGGGGCCGGCAGACCCAGTACTTC.